The entry below describes one T cell receptor (beta chain). Trimming left V 3 bases short and J 3 bases short, with 12 bases between. CDR1 is SGHVS and CDR2 is FQNEAQ in the germline V gene. This CDR3 has 14 residues. The sample comes from a study of technical replicates of blood from several donors. Measured with immunoSEQ multiplex PCR; TCRdb has only the in-frame clones, and not every one. Here the sample spans 67,000 or so clones, around nine tenths being singletons. J is TRBJ2-7 and V is TRBV7-8; possibly TRBD1 for D (5 bases). The sequenced sample was T cells isolated from PBMCs. The source of this sequence is a human donor in good health. CDR3 DNA sequence: TGTGCCAGCAGCTTGGGAAAGACAGACTACGAGCAGTACTTC. As protein: CASSLGKTDYEQYF.